The 9 T cell receptor beta chains listed next were all sequenced from one sample in a study of cytomegalovirus exposure and HLA in healthy donors. The primer mix had 60 Vbeta and 13 Jbeta primers. Profiling relied on immunoSEQ multiplex PCR, and the TCRdb table lists in-frame clones only, not all of them. The sample lists 150,000 to 200,000 clones, about 85% occurring once. Sequenced material: PBMCs. Receptors originate from a man aged 18 to 29 in good health and CMV-seropositive.

This clone came up once. The chain employs TRBV7-3 and TRBJ1-1, with TRBD1 identical over 7 bases. From germline, CDR1 is SGHTA and CDR2 FQGTGA. This CDR3 region has 15 residues. Unmatched junction bases numbered 6, after V lost 5 bases and J lost 0 bases. The chain's CDR3 is CASSPRTGLNTEAFF. DNA of the CDR3: TGTGCCAGCAGCCCACGGACAGGCTTGAACACTGAAGCTTTCTTT.

The V call is TRBV5-1, the J call TRBJ2-3, with D possibly being TRBD2 (5 bases). The germline V gene has CDR1 SGHRS and CDR2 YFSETQ. The CDR3 contains 13 residues. V lost 3 bases to trimming and J lost 0 bases, with 5 bases between them. The CDR3 nucleotides are TGCGCCAGCAGCTCTAGCAGCACAGATACGCAGTATTTT. Translating gives CASSSSSTDTQYF.

This clone was seen a handful of times. This chain links TRBV7-3 with TRBJ2-3; 7 nucleotides line up with TRBD1. Germline values: CDR1 SGHTA, CDR2 FQGTGA. V shed 0 bases and J 2 bases; nucleotides not matched to a gene: 11. This CDR3 comprises 18 residues. CDR3 residues: CASSLTPRQGTDTDTQYF. CDR3 nucleotides: TGTGCCAGCAGCTTAACCCCCCGACAGGGTACGGACACAGATACGCAGTATTTT. Filled out from reference TRBV7-3 and TRBJ2-3, the complete variable domain reads GAGVSQTPSNKVTEKGKYVELRCDPISGHTALYWYRQSLGQGPEFLIYFQGTGAADDSGLPNDRFFAVRPEGSVSTLKIQRTERGDSAVYLCASSLTPRQGTDTDTQYFGPGTRLTVL.

The CDR3 reads CASSLVLLTGQGRTF. The DNA of the CDR3 is TGTGCCAGCAGCTTAGTCCTCCTCACTGGACAGGGCCGCACCTTC. The V and J genes are TRBV7-8 and TRBJ1-2; 8 positions agree with TRBD1. Germline lookup yields CDR1 SGHVS and CDR2 FQNEAQ. The CDR3 runs to 15 residues. The V gene end was trimmed by 1 base and the J gene end by 13 bases; junction bases not matched to a gene: 14. The full variable domain, its missing parts supplied by reference TRBV7-8 and TRBJ1-2, is GAGVSQSPRYKVAKRGQDVALRCDPISGHVSLFWYQQALGQGPEFLTYFQNEAQLDKSGLPSDRFFAERPEGSVSTLKIQRTQQEDSAVYLCASSLVLLTGQGRTFGSGTRLTVV.

This clone was picked up a small number of times. This chain connects TRBV7-2 to TRBJ1-2; tentatively, D is TRBD1 (5 bases). The germline CDR1 and CDR2 sequences are SGHTA and FQGNSA. The length of the CDR3 is 15 residues. Between the trimmed V and J ends, which lost 5 bases and 5 bases, there was a span of 18 bases. The CDR3 region is CASSPFQQEGYGYTF. The DNA for the CDR3 is TGTGCCAGCAGCCCCTTTCAGCAGGAGGGGTATGGCTACACCTTC.

V gene TRBV9 combines with J gene TRBJ2-1; the match to TRBD1 covers 7 bases. The CDR3 length is 12 residues. The ends lost 3 bases at V and 9 bases at J; junction bases unmatched: 3. Germline CDR1 reads SGDLS; CDR2 reads YYNGEE. The CDR3 reads CASSETGSEQFF. CDR3 in DNA: TGTGCCAGCAGCGAGACAGGGAGTGAGCAGTTCTTC.

This rearrangement joins TRBV5-4 to TRBJ2-5; 14 bases fit TRBD2. V was pared by 4 bases and J by 5 bases, with 7 bases of the junction left unmatched. Germline CDR1 reads SGHNT; CDR2 reads YYREEE (reference sequence). CDR3 size: 16 residues. The chain's CDR3 is CASSPTSGGARETQYF. In nucleotides, the CDR3 is TGTGCCAGCAGCCCGACTAGCGGGGGGGCCCGGGAGACCCAGTACTTC.

The J gene is TRBJ1-3, the V gene TRBV6-1; TRBD1 is a possible D gene (5 bases). With 6 bases removed from V and 0 bases from J, the gap between germline ends came to 12 bases. Germline V gene lookup returns CDR1 MNHNS and CDR2 SASEGT. The CDR3 is made up of 15 amino acids. The CDR3 bases are TGTGCCAGCAGCGTAGACAGAAGCTCTGGAAACACCATATATTTT. Amino acids: CASSVDRSSGNTIYF.

This chain uses TRBV6-5 with TRBJ1-5; maybe TRBD1 (5 bases). Between the trimmed V and J ends, which lost 0 bases and 3 bases, there was a span of 6 bases. The CDR3 has 14 residues. Germline CDR1 and CDR2: MNHEY and SVGAGI. The CDR3 loop reads CASSYSGVNQPQHF. As DNA, the CDR3 is TGTGCCAGCAGTTACTCAGGGGTCAATCAGCCCCAGCATTTT.